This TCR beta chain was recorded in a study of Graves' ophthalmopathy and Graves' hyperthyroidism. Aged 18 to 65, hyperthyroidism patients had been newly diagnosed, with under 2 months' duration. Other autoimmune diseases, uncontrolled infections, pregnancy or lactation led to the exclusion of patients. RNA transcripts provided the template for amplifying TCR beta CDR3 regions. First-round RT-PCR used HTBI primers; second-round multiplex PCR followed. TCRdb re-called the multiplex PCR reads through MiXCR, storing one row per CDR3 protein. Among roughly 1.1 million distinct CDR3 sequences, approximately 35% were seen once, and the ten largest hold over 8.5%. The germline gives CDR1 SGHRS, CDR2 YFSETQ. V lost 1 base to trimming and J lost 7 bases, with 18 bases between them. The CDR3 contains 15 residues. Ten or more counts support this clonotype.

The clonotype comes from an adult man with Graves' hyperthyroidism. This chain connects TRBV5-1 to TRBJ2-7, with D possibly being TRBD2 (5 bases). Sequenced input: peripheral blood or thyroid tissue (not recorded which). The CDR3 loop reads CASSLSSAGPEEQYF. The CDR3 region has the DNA TGCGCCAGCAGCTTGTCTTCCGCGGGTCCGGAGGAGCAGTACTTC.